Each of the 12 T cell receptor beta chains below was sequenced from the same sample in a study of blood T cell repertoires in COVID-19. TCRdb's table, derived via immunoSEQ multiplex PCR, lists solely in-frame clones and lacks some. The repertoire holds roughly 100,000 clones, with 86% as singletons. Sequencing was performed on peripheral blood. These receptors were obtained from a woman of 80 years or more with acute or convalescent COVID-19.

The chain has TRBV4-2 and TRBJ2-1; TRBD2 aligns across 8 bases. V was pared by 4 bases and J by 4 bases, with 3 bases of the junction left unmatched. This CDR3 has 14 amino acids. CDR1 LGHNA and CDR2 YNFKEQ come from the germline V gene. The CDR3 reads CASSPGGLYNEQFF. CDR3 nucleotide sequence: TGTGCCAGCAGCCCGGGGGGGCTTTACAATGAGCAGTTCTTC.

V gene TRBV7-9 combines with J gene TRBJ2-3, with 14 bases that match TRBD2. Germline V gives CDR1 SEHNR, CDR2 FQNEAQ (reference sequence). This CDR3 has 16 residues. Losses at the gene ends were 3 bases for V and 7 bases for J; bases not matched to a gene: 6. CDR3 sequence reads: CASSFRGTSGGYTQYF. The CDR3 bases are TGTGCCAGCAGCTTCAGAGGGACTAGCGGGGGATATACGCAGTATTTT.

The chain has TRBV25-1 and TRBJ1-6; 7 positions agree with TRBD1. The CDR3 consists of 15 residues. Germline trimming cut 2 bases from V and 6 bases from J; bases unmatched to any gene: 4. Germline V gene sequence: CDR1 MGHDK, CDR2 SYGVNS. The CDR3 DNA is TGTGCCAGCAGTGAAAGGGGGCTCCCTAATTCACCCCTCCACTTT. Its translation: CASSERGLPNSPLHF.

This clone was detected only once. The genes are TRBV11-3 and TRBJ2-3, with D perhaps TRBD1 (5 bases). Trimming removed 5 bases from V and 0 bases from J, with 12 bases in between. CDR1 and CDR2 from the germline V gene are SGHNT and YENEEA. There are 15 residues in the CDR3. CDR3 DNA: TGTGCCAGCAGCCAGGGCCCCTCCAGCACAGATACGCAGTATTTT. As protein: CASSQGPSSTDTQYF.

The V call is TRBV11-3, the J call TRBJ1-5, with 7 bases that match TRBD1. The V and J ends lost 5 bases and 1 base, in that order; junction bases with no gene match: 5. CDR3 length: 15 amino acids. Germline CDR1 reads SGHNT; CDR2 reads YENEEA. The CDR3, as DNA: TGTGCCAGCAGCCGGACAGGCGGGAGCAATCAGCCCCAGCATTTT. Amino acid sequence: CASSRTGGSNQPQHF.

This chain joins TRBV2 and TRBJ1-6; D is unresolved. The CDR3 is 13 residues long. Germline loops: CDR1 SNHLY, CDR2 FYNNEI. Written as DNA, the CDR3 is TGTGCTACCTCCCTGAGCCAATATTCACCCCTCCACTTT. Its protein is CATSLSQYSPLHF.

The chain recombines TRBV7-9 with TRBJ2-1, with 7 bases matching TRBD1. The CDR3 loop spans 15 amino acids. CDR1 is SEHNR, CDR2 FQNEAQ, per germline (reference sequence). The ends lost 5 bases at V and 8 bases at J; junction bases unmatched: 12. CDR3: CASSPRQGQRDEQFF. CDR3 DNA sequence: TGTGCCAGCAGCCCCCGACAGGGTCAACGGGATGAGCAGTTCTTC.

The CDR3 DNA reads TGTGCCATCTTAGGTGCGGTTCCGAGGGAGACCCAGTACTTC. Translation: CAILGAVPRETQYF. The chain carries TRBV6-5 and TRBJ2-5; no clear D gene. Trimming shortened V by 10 bases and J by 5 bases, and 20 bases separated the two germline ends. Germline CDR1 is MNHEY and CDR2 is SVGAGI. CDR3 length: 14 residues.

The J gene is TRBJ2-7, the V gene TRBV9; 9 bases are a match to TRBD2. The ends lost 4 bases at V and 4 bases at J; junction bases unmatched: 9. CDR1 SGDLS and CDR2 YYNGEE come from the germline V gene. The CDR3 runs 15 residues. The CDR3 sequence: CASSPRGGLAYEQYF. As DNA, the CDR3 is TGTGCCAGCAGCCCAAGGGGGGGACTAGCATACGAGCAGTACTTC.

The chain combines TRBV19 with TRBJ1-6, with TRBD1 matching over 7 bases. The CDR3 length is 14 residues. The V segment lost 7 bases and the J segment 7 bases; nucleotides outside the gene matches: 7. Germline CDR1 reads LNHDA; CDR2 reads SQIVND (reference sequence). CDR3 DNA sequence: TGTGCCAGTAACAGGGGCAGTGACAATTCACCCCTCCACTTT. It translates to CASNRGSDNSPLHF.

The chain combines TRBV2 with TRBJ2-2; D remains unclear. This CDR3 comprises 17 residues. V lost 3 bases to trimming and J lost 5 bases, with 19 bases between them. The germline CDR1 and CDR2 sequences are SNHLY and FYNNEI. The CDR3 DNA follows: TGTGCCAGCAGTGAGCGAGTTGGAGTTTTTAGAACCGGGGAGCTGTTTTTT. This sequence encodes CASSERVGVFRTGELFF. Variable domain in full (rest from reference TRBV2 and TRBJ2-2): EPEVTQTPSHQVTQMGQEVILRCVPISNHLYFYWYRQILGQKVEFLVSFYNNEISEKSEIFDDQFSVERPDGSNFTLKIRSTKLEDSAMYFCASSERVGVFRTGELFFGEGSRLTVL.

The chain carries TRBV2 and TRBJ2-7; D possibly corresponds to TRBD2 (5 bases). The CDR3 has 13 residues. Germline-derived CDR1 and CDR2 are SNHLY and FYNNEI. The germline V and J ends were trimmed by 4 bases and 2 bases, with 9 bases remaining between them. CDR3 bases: TGTGCCAGCAGTGTAGGAGGCGCCTACGAGCAGTACTTC. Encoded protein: CASSVGGAYEQYF.